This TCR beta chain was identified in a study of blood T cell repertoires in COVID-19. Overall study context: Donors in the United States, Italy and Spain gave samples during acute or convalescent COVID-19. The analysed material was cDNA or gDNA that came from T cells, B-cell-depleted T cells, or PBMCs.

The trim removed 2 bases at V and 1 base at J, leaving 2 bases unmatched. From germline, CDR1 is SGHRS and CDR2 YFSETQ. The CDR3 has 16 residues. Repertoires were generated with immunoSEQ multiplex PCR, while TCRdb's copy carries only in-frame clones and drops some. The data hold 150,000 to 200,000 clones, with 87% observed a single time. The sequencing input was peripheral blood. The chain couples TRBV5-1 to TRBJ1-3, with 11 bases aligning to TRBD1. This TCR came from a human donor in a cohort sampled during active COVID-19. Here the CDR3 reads CASSFGQGASGNTIYF. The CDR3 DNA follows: TGCGCCAGCAGCTTCGGACAGGGGGCTTCTGGAAACACCATATATTTT.